A single sample is the source of the 30 T cell receptor beta chains below, sequenced in a study of CD8 T cells in Susac syndrome. Random-hexamer reverse transcription was applied to about 0.45 to 1 ug RNA. TCRdb redid the calling of the immunoSEQ multiplex PCR reads with MiXCR, one entry per CDR3 protein. The table records approximately 150,000 distinct CDR3 sequences, just under 95% of them present only once. Sequenced sample: CD4+ T cells from PBMCs. All receptors come from a human donor in good health.

The chain couples TRBV20-1 to TRBJ1-1; D might be TRBD1 (5 bases). V lost 6 bases and J lost 5, with 19 bases in between. The CDR3 has 14 residues. Germline V gives CDR1 DFQATT, CDR2 SNEGSKA (reference sequence). CDR3 coding DNA: TGCAGTGCCCTCTTAAGGGGCAGTTGGACTGAAGCTTTCTTT. This sequence encodes CSALLRGSWTEAFF.

The chain links TRBV5-1 to TRBJ2-7, with TRBD1 matching 7 bases. Germline V gene lookup returns CDR1 SGHRS and CDR2 YFSETQ. The CDR3 is 13 residues long. The V segment lost 4 bases and the J segment 3 bases; nucleotides outside the gene matches: 4. CDR3 sequence (DNA): TGCGCCAGCAGCCACGGGGACAGCTACGAGCAGTACTTC. Translating it yields CASSHGDSYEQYF. Variable domain in full (rest from reference TRBV5-1 and TRBJ2-7): KAGVTQTPRYLIKTRGQQVTLSCSPISGHRSVSWYQQTPGQGLQFLFEYFSETQRNKGNFPGRFSGRQFSNSRSEMNVSTLELGDSALYLCASSHGDSYEQYFGPGTRLTVT.

This clonotype was counted between two and nine times. The rearrangement links TRBV19 to TRBJ1-1, with 9 bases identical to TRBD1. V lost 5 bases to trimming and J lost 4 bases; unmatched junction nucleotides: 5. The CDR3 has 14 amino acids. Germline lookup yields CDR1 LNHDA and CDR2 SQIVND (reference sequence). As DNA, the CDR3 is TGTGCCAGTAGTCCGGGACAGGGTAGCACTGAAGCTTTCTTT. This codes for CASSPGQGSTEAFF.

The chain is built from TRBV5-4 and TRBJ2-5; no reliable D call. Germline CDR1 SGHNT, CDR2 YYREEE (reference sequence). The CDR3 totals 14 residues. Trimming took off 4 bases at V and 6 bases at J, with 16 bases between the two ends. DNA for the CDR3: TGTGCCAGCAGCCGTACAACCCTTGAGAAGACCCAGTACTTC. Translating gives CASSRTTLEKTQYF.

The gene calls are TRBV5-6 and TRBJ1-2; perhaps TRBD1 as D (5 bases). The CDR3 is made up of 13 amino acids. Germline V gives CDR1 SGHDT, CDR2 YYEEEE. With 5 bases removed from V and 4 bases from J, the gap between germline ends came to 12 bases. The CDR3 here is CASSQRDLYGYTF. The CDR3, as DNA: TGTGCCAGCAGTCAAAGGGACCTCTATGGCTACACCTTC.

The chain is built from TRBV6-5 and TRBJ2-5; TRBD1 might be the D (6 bases). V was shortened by 6 bases and J by 3 bases, with 11 bases between the two germline ends. Per germline, CDR1 MNHEY and CDR2 SVGAGI. The CDR3 has 13 residues. The CDR3 nucleotides are TGTGCCAGCAGGTCGAGGGGGAAAGAGACCCAGTACTTC. It is translated as CASRSRGKETQYF.

This chain uses TRBV7-2 with TRBJ2-3; possible D gene TRBD2, 6 bases. Trimming left V 7 bases short and J 5 bases short, with 13 bases between. The germline gives CDR1 SGHTA, CDR2 FQGNSA. The CDR3 has 13 amino acids. The CDR3, as DNA: TGTGCCAGCAACGGAGGGGCCGAAGATACGCAGTATTTT. Translating it yields CASNGGAEDTQYF.

The genes are TRBV7-3 and TRBJ2-7; either TRBD1 or TRBD2 may fit D (5 bases each). V lost 2 bases and J lost 7, with 12 bases in between. This CDR3 has 13 residues. From germline, CDR1 is SGHTA and CDR2 FQGTGA. The CDR3 coding sequence is TGTGCCAGCAGCTTAGAGGGGCGTACGGAGCAGTACTTC. Protein: CASSLEGRTEQYF.

V is TRBV20-1 and J is TRBJ1-5, with D unresolved. The V end lost 5 bases, the J end lost 4 bases, and 9 bases lay between the germline ends. CDR3 length: 12 residues. The germline V gene has CDR1 DFQATT and CDR2 SNEGSKA (reference sequence). This CDR3 reads CSAGRVNQPQHF. CDR3 nucleotide sequence: TGCAGTGCTGGCAGAGTGAATCAGCCCCAGCATTTT.

The chain couples TRBV7-9 to TRBJ2-7; D call uncertain. The ends were cut back, 4 bases at V and 3 bases at J, with 7 bases in the middle. Germline assignment: CDR1 SEHNR and CDR2 FQNEAQ (reference sequence). This CDR3 has 12 amino acids. As DNA, the CDR3 is TGTGCCAGCAGCTACAGTAACTACGAGCAGTACTTC. Its protein product is CASSYSNYEQYF.

The rearrangement joins TRBV9 to TRBJ2-7, with unresolved D. The CDR3 runs 14 residues. CDR1 and CDR2 (germline): SGDLS, YYNGEE. The germline V and J ends were trimmed by 4 bases and 3 bases, with 14 bases remaining between them. The CDR3 nucleotides read TGTGCCAGCAGCCCCGGGCAGCGCCTCTACGAGCAGTACTTC. It is translated as CASSPGQRLYEQYF.

V is TRBV7-7 and J is TRBJ2-5; 8 positions agree with TRBD1. V dropped 3 bases and J dropped 5; count of bases not matched to a gene: 8. The CDR3 covers 15 residues. The V gene's germline CDR1 is SSHAT and CDR2 FNYEAQ (reference sequence). DNA of the CDR3: TGTGCCAGCAGCTTCGGACAGGGCAATGGGGAGACCCAGTACTTC. Translated: CASSFGQGNGETQYF.

This chain's CDR3 is CSARTDRATYEQYF. The DNA for the CDR3 is TGCAGTGCTAGGACCGACAGGGCAACCTACGAGCAGTACTTC. This chain joins TRBV20-1 and TRBJ2-7; 7 bases match TRBD1. The V segment lost 3 bases and the J segment 2 bases; nucleotides outside the gene matches: 7. Germline CDR1 DFQATT, CDR2 SNEGSKA (reference sequence). The CDR3 runs 14 residues.

This sequence joins TRBV20-1 and TRBJ2-7; a possible D gene is TRBD2 (6 bases). CDR1 DFQATT and CDR2 SNEGSKA come from the germline V gene (reference sequence). The V gene lost 6 bases and the J gene lost 0 bases, with 15 bases spanning the gap. The CDR3 has 14 amino acids. The CDR3 here is CSAVSGTGSYEQYF. DNA of the CDR3: TGCAGTGCCGTCTCCGGGACTGGCTCCTACGAGCAGTACTTC.

This rearrangement joins TRBV6-5 to TRBJ2-5; D perhaps matches TRBD1 (6 bases). CDR1 MNHEY and CDR2 SVGAGI come from the germline V gene. The CDR3 covers 13 residues. V lost 4 bases to trimming and J lost 5 bases, with 11 bases between them. CDR3: CASSSTGPETQYF. CDR3 in DNA: TGTGCCAGCAGTTCAACAGGGCCGGAGACCCAGTACTTC.

CDR3 residues: CASSEYGTGLQETQYF. The CDR3 nucleotides are TGTGCCAGCAGTGAATATGGGACGGGGTTGCAAGAGACCCAGTACTTC. The chain is built from TRBV25-1 and TRBJ2-5, with D perhaps being TRBD1 or TRBD2 (5 bases each). Looked up from germline, CDR1 is MGHDK and CDR2 is SYGVNS. CDR3 length equals 16 residues. Trimming stripped 0 bases from V and 2 bases from J, with 13 bases between.

Details on this clonotype: Compared with germline, one end of the junction differs, possibly owing to a read error. The CDR3 loop is CASSRKGGLLNTEAFF. CDR3 nucleotides: TGTGCCAGCAGCCGCAAGGGAGGGCTGTTGAATACTGAAGCTTTCTTT. The gene calls are TRBV3-1 and TRBJ1-1, with unresolved D. The germline V gene has CDR1 LGHDT and CDR2 YNNKEL (reference sequence). This CDR3 has 16 amino acids.

The V and J genes are TRBV2 and TRBJ2-3; no definite D call. Germline V gene lookup returns CDR1 SNHLY and CDR2 FYNNEI. The CDR3 sequence is 10 residues long. With 7 bases removed from V and 6 bases from J, the gap between germline ends came to 5 bases. CDR3 amino acids: CASKGDTQYF. For the CDR3, the DNA is TGTGCCAGCAAAGGGGATACGCAGTATTTT.

This clonotype was recorded a few times. J is TRBJ2-7 and V is TRBV5-1; 9 bases are shared with TRBD1. Germline CDR1 and CDR2: SGHRS and YFSETQ. This CDR3 is 14 amino acids long. V shed 2 bases, J shed 2 bases, and the junction held 2 bases outside the gene matches. The CDR3 region has the DNA TGCGCCAGCAGCTTCGGGACAGGGACCTACGAGCAGTACTTC. Amino acids: CASSFGTGTYEQYF.

This chain connects TRBV5-1 to TRBJ1-5; 8 bases map to TRBD1. CDR1 is SGHRS, CDR2 YFSETQ, per germline. CDR3 length equals 17 residues. With 4 bases clipped from V and 5 bases from J, the junction kept 14 bases outside the gene matches. The DNA of the CDR3 is TGCGCCAGCAGCACAGGACAGGGTTTAGCTGTGGATCAGCCCCAGCATTTT. Amino acid sequence: CASSTGQGLAVDQPQHF.

The chain uses TRBV20-1 and TRBJ2-5; perhaps TRBD1 as D (5 bases). The V end lost 5 bases, the J end lost 1 base, and 17 bases lay between the germline ends. Germline loops: CDR1 DFQATT, CDR2 SNEGSKA (reference sequence). There are 15 residues in the CDR3. The chain's CDR3 is CSAPLSGASQETQYF. The CDR3 DNA sequence: TGCAGTGCTCCATTGAGTGGGGCGAGCCAAGAGACCCAGTACTTC.

The chain is built from TRBV3-1 and TRBJ1-2, with TRBD1 identical over 9 bases. V was clipped by 0 bases and J by 0 bases; unmatched bases: 14. The CDR3 has 20 amino acids. CDR1 is LGHDT, CDR2 YNNKEL, per germline (reference sequence). The CDR3: CASSQDIGGTGKSANYGYTF. For the CDR3, the DNA is TGTGCCAGCAGCCAAGATATTGGGGGGACAGGGAAGTCAGCTAACTATGGCTACACCTTC.

This chain uses TRBV27 with TRBJ2-1; 9 nucleotides match TRBD2. The CDR3 has 14 residues. Germline CDR1 MNHEY, CDR2 SMNVEV (reference sequence). With V trimmed by 3 bases and J by 6 bases, 3 bases remained unmatched. Here the CDR3 DNA reads TGTGCCAGCAGTTTCGGCGGGGGGGCCAATGAGCAGTTCTTC. As protein: CASSFGGGANEQFF.

The chain joins TRBV15 to TRBJ1-1, with a weak D call TRBD1 (6 bases). Germline V gene lookup returns CDR1 LNHNV and CDR2 YYDKDF (reference sequence). The CDR3 runs 14 residues. V lost 0 bases and J lost 5, with 10 bases in between. CDR3 DNA sequence: TGTGCCACCAGCAGAGATGGAGGGGGGACTGAAGCTTTCTTT. Translation: CATSRDGGGTEAFF.

This rearrangement joins TRBV29-1 to TRBJ1-3; 8 bases match TRBD1. The CDR3 is 15 amino acids. Germline V gene lookup returns CDR1 SQVTM and CDR2 ANQGSEA. V was pared by 6 bases and J by 0 bases, with 7 bases of the junction left unmatched. The CDR3 bases are TGCAGCGTCCAGACAGGGGCTCCCTCTGGAAACACCATATATTTT. Translation: CSVQTGAPSGNTIYF. The entire variable domain, with the rest obtained from reference TRBV29-1 and TRBJ1-3, is as follows: SAVISQKPSRDICQRGTSLTIQCQVDSQVTMMFWYRQQPGQSLTLIATANQGSEATYESGFVIDKFPISRPNLTFSTLTVSNMSPEDSSIYLCSVQTGAPSGNTIYFGEGSWLTVV.

The chain employs TRBV9 and TRBJ2-7; a weak D match, TRBD1 (5 bases). Trimming took 3 bases from V and 2 from J, leaving 15 bases between them. Germline CDR1 is SGDLS and CDR2 is YYNGEE. The CDR3 contains 15 residues. This chain's CDR3 is CASSEGWVPAYEQYF. CDR3 sequence (DNA): TGTGCCAGCAGCGAGGGGTGGGTACCGGCCTACGAGCAGTACTTC.

V usage is TRBV7-2 and J usage is TRBJ1-5, with D perhaps matching TRBD1 (5 bases). The V and J ends lost 5 bases and 4 bases respectively, with 9 bases between them. CDR1 and CDR2 (germline): SGHTA, FQGNSA. The CDR3 is 13 amino acids. Written as DNA, the CDR3 is TGTGCCAGCAGCCAACAGGAGAATCAGCCCCAGCATTTT. Its protein product is CASSQQENQPQHF. The full variable domain, its missing parts supplied by reference TRBV7-2 and TRBJ1-5, is GAGVSQSPSNKVTEKGKDVELRCDPISGHTALYWYRQSLGQGLEFLIYFQGNSAPDKSGLPSDRFSAERTGGSVSTLTIQRTQQEDSAVYLCASSQQENQPQHFGDGTRLSIL.

This chain uses TRBV5-6 with TRBJ2-6; possibly TRBD2 for D (5 bases). Trimming left V 1 base short and J 4 bases short, with 15 bases between. The germline V gene has CDR1 SGHDT and CDR2 YYEEEE. The CDR3 is 17 amino acids. The CDR3 DNA is TGTGCCAGCAGCTTGTTTCAAGGGCGGGTAGGGGCCAACGTCCTGACTTTC. It codes for CASSLFQGRVGANVLTF.

The chain combines TRBV9 with TRBJ2-1; no clear D gene. There are 15 residues in the CDR3. Germline CDR1 is SGDLS and CDR2 is YYNGEE. Trimming cost V 4 bases and J 4 bases, with 15 bases left between them. This chain's CDR3 is CASSTTTAVYNEQFF. CDR3 coding DNA: TGTGCCAGCAGCACGACAACAGCTGTTTACAATGAGCAGTTCTTC.

The CDR3 reads CASSQNTQNTGELFF. CDR3 sequence (DNA): TGTGCCAGCAGCCAGAATACCCAGAACACCGGGGAGCTGTTTTTT. This chain links TRBV4-2 with TRBJ2-2, with unresolved D. The germline CDR1 and CDR2 sequences are LGHNA and YNFKEQ. Trimming took off 3 bases at V and 1 base at J, with 9 bases between the two ends. There are 15 residues in the CDR3.